One and the same sample provided the 23 T cell receptor beta chains below, sequenced in a study of post-analysis software for immune sequencing data. Researchers reported that TCR beta cDNA libraries carried unique molecular identifiers. From the PCR reads, TCRdb called clonotypes with MiXCR, one entry per CDR3 protein. The sample consists of some 190,000 distinct CDR3 sequences, approximately 28% of them appearing once. Overall study results and limits: Patients carried a handful of TRBV segments more frequently than controls did, and TRBV5-6, TRBV5-1 and TRBV20-1 were among them.

Their recognized antigens are unknown. The sequencing sample was made of blood. These receptors all stem from a girl younger than 18 with multiple sclerosis.

This clonotype has more than one count but fewer than ten. The CDR3 here is CASSRVFGTEAFF. DNA for the CDR3: TGTGCCAGCAGCAGGGTTTTCGGGACTGAAGCTTTCTTT. J is TRBJ1-1 and V is TRBV6-5, with D possibly matching TRBD1 (5 bases). Germline loops: CDR1 MNHEY, CDR2 SVGAGI. This CDR3 comprises 13 residues. V shed 6 bases and J shed 5 bases, with 13 bases lying between them.

The chain recombines TRBV20-1 with TRBJ2-5; 12 nucleotides match TRBD2. The DNA end favors TRBJ2-7, so the J call may be wrong. In germline, CDR1 is DFQATT, CDR2 SNEGSKA (reference sequence). This CDR3 contains 13 residues. Written as DNA, the CDR3 is TGCAGTGCTAGTCGACTAGCGGGAGACGAGCAGTACTTC. Translation gives CSASRLAGDEQYF.

This clonotype has a handful of counts. In DNA form, the CDR3 reads TGTGCCAGCAGCCAAGATTTAACTAGCGGGAGTTCGAATGAGCAGTTCTTC. Its protein product is CASSQDLTSGSSNEQFF. V usage is TRBV3-1 and J usage is TRBJ2-1; TRBD2 aligns across 11 bases. Per germline, CDR1 LGHDT and CDR2 YNNKEL (reference sequence). V shed 0 bases, J shed 7 bases, and the junction held 8 bases outside the gene matches. The CDR3 spans 17 residues.

This chain joins TRBV12-3 or TRBV12-4 and TRBJ1-1; D is ambiguous. The CDR3 sequence is 13 residues long. Trimming removed 3 bases from V and 4 bases from J, with 9 bases in between. CDR3 sequence reads: CASSFSLFTEAFF. DNA for the CDR3: TGTGCCAGCAGTTTTTCCCTATTCACTGAAGCTTTCTTT.

This clonotype was picked up many times. The chain is built from TRBV28 and TRBJ1-4, with unresolved D. V was clipped by 1 base and J by 0 bases, with 6 bases between them. Germline V CDR1 and CDR2: MDHEN, SYDVKM. This CDR3 contains 15 residues. This CDR3 reads CASSLYSATNEKLFF. DNA of the CDR3: TGTGCCAGCAGTTTATACAGTGCAACTAATGAAAAACTGTTTTTT.

By frequency in the sample, this clonotype is medium-sized (0.01 to 0.1%). The J gene is TRBJ2-5, the V gene TRBV4-1, with 7 nucleotides matching TRBD2. The junction had 9 bases not matched to a gene; V was cut back by 1 base and J by 4 bases. The V gene's germline CDR1 is MGHRA and CDR2 YSYEKL. The CDR3 loop spans 16 amino acids. CDR3: CASSQVVASGGETQYF. CDR3 nucleotides: TGCGCCAGCAGCCAAGTGGTCGCTAGCGGAGGAGAGACCCAGTACTTC.

This clonotype was observed many times. The chain has TRBV11-2 and TRBJ2-1; 7 nucleotides line up with TRBD2. The CDR3 sequence is 13 residues long. Trimming at V came to 4 bases and at J to 10 bases, leaving 7 bases not matched to a gene. Germline assignment: CDR1 SGHAT and CDR2 FQNNGV. The DNA of the CDR3 is TGTGCCAGCAGCTACTCTAGCGGCGGGGAGCAGTTCTTC. Amino acid sequence: CASSYSSGGEQFF.

This sequence joins TRBV7-3 and TRBJ1-1; D is uncertain. Trimming pared 3 bases from V and 6 bases from J, leaving 11 bases between. The CDR3 totals 13 residues. Germline V lookup: CDR1 SGHTA, CDR2 FQGTGA. Here the CDR3 reads CASSFWESAEAFF. The CDR3 DNA follows: TGTGCCAGCAGCTTTTGGGAAAGCGCTGAAGCTTTCTTT.

A remark on this clonotype: This could be a read error, since a much larger clone is one nucleotide away. The V and J genes are TRBV3-1 and TRBJ2-1, with D perhaps TRBD1 (7 bases). Per germline, CDR1 LGHDT and CDR2 YNNKEL (reference sequence). The CDR3 is 16 residues long. Trimming cost V 2 bases and J 0 bases, with 11 bases left between them. CDR3 nucleotides: TGTGCCAGCAGCCAATCAGGGGGGTACTCCTACAATGAGCAGTTCTTC. Its protein product is CASSQSGGYSYNEQFF.

The chain carries TRBV6-1 and TRBJ1-1, with a weak D call TRBD1 (5 bases). The germline CDR1 and CDR2 sequences are MNHNS and SASEGT. The CDR3 has 14 residues. With 4 bases removed from V and 4 bases from J, the gap between germline ends came to 13 bases. CDR3 sequence: CASSVGGAFTEAFF. CDR3 in DNA: TGTGCCAGCAGTGTAGGTGGGGCCTTCACTGAAGCTTTCTTT.

The chain has TRBV7-7 and TRBJ2-1; 9 bases fit TRBD2. The CDR3 spans 14 residues. CDR1 and CDR2 (germline): SSHAT, FNYEAQ (reference sequence). After removal of 1 base from V and 9 bases from J, the junction contained 4 bases not matched to a gene. The CDR3 DNA sequence: TGTGCCAGCAGCTTAGGGCTAGCGGGGAGTGAGCAGTTCTTC. Amino acid sequence: CASSLGLAGSEQFF.

The chain has TRBV5-1 and TRBJ1-1; D might be TRBD1 (6 bases). The CDR3 has 13 amino acids. The ends were cut back, 1 base at V and 5 bases at J, with 9 bases in the middle. CDR1 is SGHRS and CDR2 is YFSETQ in the germline V gene. CDR3 sequence (DNA): TGCGCCAGCAGCTTGCTAGGGGGAACTGAAGCTTTCTTT. Translated: CASSLLGGTEAFF. Complete variable domain (other parts from reference TRBV5-1 and TRBJ1-1): KAGVTQTPRYLIKTRGQQVTLSCSPISGHRSVSWYQQTPGQGLQFLFEYFSETQRNKGNFPGRFSGRQFSNSRSEMNVSTLELGDSALYLCASSLLGGTEAFFGQGTRLTVV.

This clonotype was counted a few times. The chain links TRBV29-1 to TRBJ2-2; D gene unclear. Germline CDR1 is SQVTM and CDR2 is ANQGSEA. The CDR3 is 12 amino acids. Trimming left V 6 bases short and J 6 bases short, with 11 bases between. CDR3 coding DNA: TGCAGCGTCTCGCCGAGTGCCGGGGAGCTGTTTTTT. Encoded protein: CSVSPSAGELFF.

This clonotype was detected once. This chain joins TRBV2 and TRBJ1-2; a possible D gene is TRBD1 (6 bases). V was clipped by 0 bases and J by 3 bases, with 11 bases between them. The CDR3 is 15 amino acids. Germline V gives CDR1 SNHLY, CDR2 FYNNEI. CDR3 nucleotides: TGTGCCAGCAGTGAAGCGTTGACAGGAGACTATGGCTACACCTTC. This codes for CASSEALTGDYGYTF.

The V gene is TRBV5-1, the J gene TRBJ1-5; 10 bases fit TRBD1. The V gene end was trimmed by 4 bases and the J gene end by 7 bases; junction bases not matched to a gene: 5. The CDR3 runs to 14 residues. Germline V gene lookup returns CDR1 SGHRS and CDR2 YFSETQ. The CDR3 reads CASSLGTGEQPQHF. The CDR3 DNA sequence: TGCGCCAGCAGCCTTGGGACAGGGGAACAGCCCCAGCATTTT.

The chain employs TRBV5-8 and TRBJ1-2; D not resolved. Trimming cost V 0 bases and J 8 bases, with 14 bases left between them. Germline values: CDR1 SGHTS, CDR2 YDEGEE. The CDR3 is 14 residues long. Here the CDR3 reads CASSLAGLGGGYTF. The CDR3 nucleotides are TGTGCCAGCAGCTTGGCGGGCCTAGGTGGGGGCTACACCTTC.

This clonotype was picked up a small number of times. This could be a read error, since a much larger clone is one nucleotide away. This chain links TRBV27 with TRBJ2-1, with 10 bases aligning to TRBD2. Germline lookup yields CDR1 MNHEY and CDR2 SMNVEV (reference sequence). The CDR3 runs 14 residues. After removal of 11 bases from V and 7 bases from J, the junction contained 11 bases not matched to a gene. CDR3 in amino acids: CAVKKREGANEQFF. The CDR3 region has the DNA TGTGCCGTCAAAAAGCGGGAGGGGGCGAATGAGCAGTTCTTC.

Remarks on this clonotype: Since a much larger clone is just one base distant, this may be a read error. V usage is TRBV20-1 and J usage is TRBJ2-5, with no clear D. The CDR3 covers 13 residues. Trimming took off 4 bases at V and 5 bases at J, with 14 bases between the two ends. Germline loops: CDR1 DFQATT, CDR2 SNEGSKA (reference sequence). CDR3 bases: TGCAGTGCTAACAGTGACAAACATGAGACCCAGTACTTC. It encodes CSANSDKHETQYF.

The table lists this clonotype with many counts. V gene TRBV12-3 or TRBV12-4 combines with J gene TRBJ2-5; TRBD2 aligns across 11 bases. This CDR3 comprises 16 residues. The ends lost 0 bases at V and 7 bases at J; junction bases unmatched: 7. The CDR3 sequence is CASSLALAGVGGTQYF. The CDR3 bases are TGTGCCAGCAGTTTAGCACTAGCGGGGGTGGGCGGGACCCAGTACTTC.

This clonotype was detected ten times or more. CDR3 residues: CASSLGSKGETQYF. In DNA form, the CDR3 reads TGCGCCAGCAGCTTGGGCTCCAAAGGGGAGACCCAGTACTTC. The gene calls are TRBV5-1 and TRBJ2-5; the D is unclear. The CDR3 is 14 residues long. The V gene's germline CDR1 is SGHRS and CDR2 YFSETQ. V was shortened by 0 bases and J by 5 bases, with 11 bases between the two germline ends.

The V and J genes are TRBV5-1 and TRBJ2-1; either TRBD1 or TRBD2 may fit D (5 bases each). The DNA end is a closer match to TRBJ2-7, so the J assignment may be wrong. The germline V gene has CDR1 SGHRS and CDR2 YFSETQ. This CDR3 spans 15 amino acids. As DNA, the CDR3 is TGCGCCAGCAGGCGGGTGGGGGACGGCTACAATGAGCAGTACTTC. Translating it yields CASRRVGDGYNEQYF.

The chain carries TRBV18 and TRBJ1-2; D ambiguous. This CDR3 is built from 14 residues. CDR1 KGHSH and CDR2 LQKENI come from the germline V gene. V lost 3 bases, J lost 1 base, and 9 bases lay in between. The CDR3 bases are TGTGCCAGCTCACCTCGGGAGATTAACTATGGCTACACCTTC. It codes for CASSPREINYGYTF.

With respect to this clonotype: One end of the junction varies from germline; a read error may be responsible. V and J are TRBV5-4 and TRBJ2-7; tentative D call: TRBD2 (6 bases). Germline lookup yields CDR1 SGHNT and CDR2 YYREEE (reference sequence). The CDR3 sequence is 12 residues long. This CDR3 reads CASSGDSSEQYF. The CDR3 DNA follows: TGTGCCAGCAGTGGGGACTCCTCCGAGCAGTACTTC.